The 25 T cell receptor beta chains reported below all come from one sample, sequenced in a study of cytomegalovirus exposure and HLA in healthy donors. PCR involved 60 Vbeta and 13 Jbeta primers. Measured with immunoSEQ multiplex PCR; TCRdb has only the in-frame clones, and not every one. The table records approximately 160,000 clones, under 70% of them present only once. The source material was PBMCs. Every receptor here comes from a woman aged 25 to 39 in good health and CMV-seropositive.

The gene calls are TRBV2 and TRBJ1-5; D may be TRBD1 (5 bases). Trimming took 2 bases from V and 2 from J, leaving 10 bases between them. Looked up from germline, CDR1 is SNHLY and CDR2 is FYNNEI. The CDR3 length is 15 residues. CDR3 residues: CASSELGGGNQPQHF. CDR3 nucleotides: TGTGCCAGCAGTGAATTGGGGGGGGGCAATCAGCCCCAGCATTTT.

The chain combines TRBV29-1 with TRBJ2-1, with 11 bases identical to TRBD2. J was trimmed by 2 bases and V by 6 bases; bases with no gene match: 15. There are 18 residues in the CDR3. CDR1 is SQVTM and CDR2 is ANQGSEA in the germline V gene. CDR3 protein: CSVGILAGGYDAYNEQFF. The CDR3 DNA sequence: TGCAGCGTGGGGATTCTAGCGGGGGGATATGACGCCTACAATGAGCAGTTCTTC.

The count of this clone is one. The CDR3 nucleotides are TGTGCCAGCAGTGAAGGTCAGGGATCACAAGAGACCCAGTACTTC. Protein sequence: CASSEGQGSQETQYF. The chain joins TRBV6-1 to TRBJ2-5, with D perhaps TRBD1 (5 bases). V dropped 1 base and J dropped 2 bases, with 11 bases sitting between them. The germline V gene has CDR1 MNHNS and CDR2 SASEGT. The CDR3 contains 15 residues.

V usage is TRBV9 and J usage is TRBJ2-7, with D perhaps TRBD1 (5 bases). This CDR3 has 13 amino acids. The germline CDR1 and CDR2 sequences are SGDLS and YYNGEE. Trimming took off 3 bases at V and 4 bases at J, with 11 bases between the two ends. CDR3 bases: TGTGCCAGCAGCGCGGACACGGAGTACGAGCAGTACTTC. It specifies CASSADTEYEQYF.

The J gene is TRBJ1-5, the V gene TRBV19; D is undetermined. The germline V gene has CDR1 LNHDA and CDR2 SQIVND (reference sequence). The V and J ends lost 1 base and 8 bases respectively, with 15 bases between them. The length of the CDR3 is 15 residues. As DNA, the CDR3 is TGTGCCAGTAGTATAGTAGGGCCTGGCGGGAAGCCCCAGCATTTT. It specifies CASSIVGPGGKPQHF.

The chain has TRBV28 and TRBJ2-2, with D possibly being TRBD1 (5 bases). Trimming shortened V by 5 bases and J by 6 bases, and 10 bases separated the two germline ends. Per germline, CDR1 MDHEN and CDR2 SYDVKM. The CDR3 contains 13 residues. DNA for the CDR3: TGTGCCAGCAGTGCACAGGTTGCCGGGGAGCTGTTTTTT. As protein: CASSAQVAGELFF.

V is TRBV6-6 and J is TRBJ1-2, with D perhaps TRBD1 (6 bases). The germline V and J ends were trimmed by 2 bases and 8 bases, with 12 bases remaining between them. This CDR3 is built from 13 residues. The germline CDR1 and CDR2 sequences are MNHNY and SVGAGI (reference sequence). In nucleotides, the CDR3 is TGTGCCAGCAGTTACCCCTCAGGGGAGGGCTACACCTTC. Its translation: CASSYPSGEGYTF.

This clone was recorded a few times. The chain links TRBV5-5 to TRBJ2-1; maybe TRBD1 (5 bases). The CDR3 is 13 residues long. Germline V gene sequence: CDR1 SGHKS, CDR2 YYEKEE (reference sequence). With 3 bases removed from V and 8 bases from J, the gap between germline ends came to 12 bases. The chain's CDR3 is CASSSQVGDEQFF. The CDR3 region has the DNA TGTGCCAGCAGCTCACAGGTCGGCGATGAGCAGTTCTTC.

This rearrangement joins TRBV30 to TRBJ2-7, with TRBD2 matching over 7 bases. With V trimmed by 3 bases and J by 2 bases, 10 bases remained unmatched. The CDR3 has 15 residues. Germline V gene data show CDR1 as GTSNPN and CDR2 as SVGIG (reference sequence). For the CDR3, the DNA is TGTGCCTGGAGCGTGTGGGCGGGAGACACCTACGAGCAGTACTTC. It codes for CAWSVWAGDTYEQYF.

This clone has a handful of counts. J is TRBJ1-1 and V is TRBV5-1, with 9 bases fitting TRBD1. Germline CDR1 and CDR2: SGHRS and YFSETQ. Trimming at V came to 0 bases and at J to 4 bases, leaving 7 bases not matched to a gene. The CDR3 covers 16 residues. CDR3 DNA sequence: TGCGCCAGCAGCTTGGCTGGGACAGGGTTCGGCACTGAAGCTTTCTTT. Translated: CASSLAGTGFGTEAFF.

This chain uses TRBV6-5 with TRBJ1-4; D perhaps matches TRBD1 (6 bases). The CDR3 has 15 residues. Germline-derived CDR1 and CDR2 are MNHEY and SVGAGI. V lost 4 bases to trimming and J lost 4 bases, with 13 bases between them. Here the CDR3 DNA reads TGTGCCAGCAGTTCAGCAGGGGCCCTTAATGAAAAACTGTTTTTT. It encodes CASSSAGALNEKLFF.

The chain uses TRBV18 and TRBJ2-7; TRBD2 aligns across 14 bases. V lost 6 bases, J lost 2 bases, and 3 bases stayed unmatched. This CDR3 spans 15 amino acids. The germline CDR1 and CDR2 sequences are KGHSH and LQKENI. In nucleotides, the CDR3 is TGTGCCAGCTCTACGGGACTAGCGGGAGCCTACGAGCAGTACTTC. This encodes CASSTGLAGAYEQYF.

The rearrangement links TRBV10-3 to TRBJ1-1, with TRBD1 as a possible D gene (6 bases). The ends were cut back, 10 bases at V and 2 bases at J, with 17 bases in the middle. The germline V gene has CDR1 ENHRY and CDR2 SYGVKD. The CDR3 is 14 amino acids. The CDR3 sequence is CATSGGGTNTEAFF. The CDR3 DNA sequence: TGTGCCACGTCGGGGGGCGGGACCAACACTGAAGCTTTCTTT.

This clone has more than one count but fewer than ten. This chain links TRBV27 with TRBJ2-7; 10 bases align to TRBD1. The V gene end was trimmed by 4 bases and the J gene end by 9 bases; junction bases not matched to a gene: 12. Germline V gene lookup returns CDR1 MNHEY and CDR2 SMNVEV (reference sequence). This CDR3 has 15 residues. The CDR3 DNA is TGTGCCAGCAGTTCCACCGGGACAGGGGAGCCAGGGCAGTACTTC. Its protein product is CASSSTGTGEPGQYF.

The chain couples TRBV10-3 to TRBJ1-2; tentative D call: TRBD1 (5 bases). The CDR3 is 15 amino acids. V shed 4 bases and J shed 5 bases, with 17 bases lying between them. Germline lookup yields CDR1 ENHRY and CDR2 SYGVKD. The CDR3 DNA reads as TGTGCCATCAGTGGTCAGACAGAAACCTTATATGGCTACACCTTC. As protein: CAISGQTETLYGYTF.

This clone was seen a few times. V and J are TRBV5-1 and TRBJ1-4, with no clear D. Germline CDR1 is SGHRS and CDR2 is YFSETQ. V gave up 4 bases and J gave up 8 bases, with 18 bases separating them. The CDR3 totals 15 residues. The CDR3 region is CASSPRGGPNEKLFF. CDR3 DNA sequence: TGCGCCAGCAGCCCCCGGGGTGGACCGAACGAAAAACTGTTTTTT.

This chain joins TRBV9 and TRBJ2-3; the match to TRBD2 covers 9 bases. Germline V CDR1 and CDR2: SGDLS, YYNGEE. V trimming: 2 bases; J trimming: 4 bases; junction bases outside the gene matches: 5. CDR3 length: 15 amino acids. The CDR3 here is CASSVGAGGSDTQYF. Here the CDR3 DNA reads TGTGCCAGCAGCGTTGGAGCGGGAGGCTCAGATACGCAGTATTTT.

The rearrangement links TRBV2 to TRBJ1-2, with TRBD1 identical over 7 bases. The germline CDR1 and CDR2 sequences are SNHLY and FYNNEI. J was trimmed by 4 bases and V by 5 bases; bases with no gene match: 4. This CDR3 has 13 amino acids. The CDR3 protein is CASSYDRAYGYTF. CDR3 DNA: TGTGCCAGCAGTTACGACAGGGCCTATGGCTACACCTTC.

The J gene is TRBJ2-5, the V gene TRBV6-5, with TRBD2 matching over 9 bases. TRBJ2-7 matches the DNA end more closely, so the J call is doubtful. Per germline, CDR1 MNHEY and CDR2 SVGAGI. The CDR3 spans 15 residues. The CDR3: CASRDSLAGPYEQYF. The CDR3, as DNA: TGTGCCAGCAGGGATTCCCTAGCGGGACCTTACGAGCAGTACTTC.

The chain recombines TRBV7-2 with TRBJ2-7, with TRBD2 matching over 7 bases. CDR1 and CDR2 from the germline V gene are SGHTA and FQGNSA. With V trimmed by 1 base and J by 1 base, 4 bases remained unmatched. The CDR3 is 15 residues long. The CDR3 region has the DNA TGTGCCAGCAGCTTAGAAGGAGCGGGGTCCTACGAGCAGTACTTC. Protein product: CASSLEGAGSYEQYF.

The V call is TRBV18, the J call TRBJ2-5, with TRBD1 matching over 7 bases. V was clipped by 3 bases and J by 2 bases; unmatched bases: 3. CDR1 is KGHSH and CDR2 is LQKENI in the germline V gene. The CDR3 runs to 14 residues. The CDR3 nucleotides read TGTGCCAGCTCACCCGGACAGGAACAAGAGACCCAGTACTTC. Translation gives CASSPGQEQETQYF.

The rearrangement joins TRBV27 to TRBJ2-7, with 9 bases fitting TRBD2. The CDR3 spans 14 residues. Trimming removed 6 bases from V and 4 bases from J; junction bases left unmatched: 7. Germline assignment: CDR1 MNHEY and CDR2 SMNVEV (reference sequence). Here the CDR3 reads CASREAGGGYEQYF. For the CDR3, the DNA is TGTGCCAGCAGAGAAGCGGGGGGCGGATACGAGCAGTACTTC.

The V call is TRBV30, the J call TRBJ1-6; no firm D call. This CDR3 contains 15 residues. V lost 4 bases to trimming and J lost 3 bases, with 13 bases between them. Germline V gene lookup returns CDR1 GTSNPN and CDR2 SVGIG (reference sequence). The CDR3 region is CAWKERTIYNSPLHF. DNA for the CDR3: TGTGCCTGGAAAGAGCGGACTATCTATAATTCACCCCTCCACTTT.

The chain uses TRBV5-1 and TRBJ2-3; weak D call: TRBD2 (5 bases). The germline V and J ends were trimmed by 0 bases and 0 bases, with 20 bases remaining between them. The germline V gene has CDR1 SGHRS and CDR2 YFSETQ. There are 19 residues in the CDR3. CDR3 nucleotide sequence: TGCGCCAGCAGCTTGGCCTCTGGGTGGAGGACGTATAGCACAGATACGCAGTATTTT. Its translation is CASSLASGWRTYSTDTQYF.

V gene TRBV15 combines with J gene TRBJ2-5, with a tentative D call TRBD2 (5 bases). The V and J ends lost 1 base and 9 bases respectively, with 18 bases between them. The CDR3 contains 15 residues. Germline V gene sequence: CDR1 LNHNV, CDR2 YYDKDF (reference sequence). The DNA of the CDR3 is TGTGCCACCAGCAGAGCAGTCCCGGGGAACGGGGCCCAGTACTTC. Translation gives CATSRAVPGNGAQYF.